This T cell receptor beta chain was sequenced for a study of T cell responses to AZD1222 COVID-19 vaccine. Study results and limitations: Baseline serostatus was positive in only six AZD1222 recipients. The sample set comprised mostly white British donors with more females, and clonal diversity was possibly underestimated.

TCRdb keeps only in-frame clones here, not all; method: immunoSEQ multiplex PCR. The profile shows 70,000 to 75,000 clones, nearly 90% of them singletons. CDR1 and CDR2 from the germline V gene are SGDLS and YYNGEE. The CDR3 has 15 amino acids. V trimming: 4 bases; J trimming: 6 bases; junction bases outside the gene matches: 12. As concerns this clone: The antigen is not known.

The sample here was peripheral blood, taken 28 days after the second AZD1222 dose. The TCR comes from an adult who received the AZD1222 COVID-19 vaccine. The chain links TRBV9 to TRBJ1-1; 7 positions agree with TRBD1. The CDR3 sequence is CASSTTGASGPEAFF. Written as DNA, the CDR3 is TGTGCCAGCAGCACAACAGGGGCATCGGGTCCTGAAGCTTTCTTT.